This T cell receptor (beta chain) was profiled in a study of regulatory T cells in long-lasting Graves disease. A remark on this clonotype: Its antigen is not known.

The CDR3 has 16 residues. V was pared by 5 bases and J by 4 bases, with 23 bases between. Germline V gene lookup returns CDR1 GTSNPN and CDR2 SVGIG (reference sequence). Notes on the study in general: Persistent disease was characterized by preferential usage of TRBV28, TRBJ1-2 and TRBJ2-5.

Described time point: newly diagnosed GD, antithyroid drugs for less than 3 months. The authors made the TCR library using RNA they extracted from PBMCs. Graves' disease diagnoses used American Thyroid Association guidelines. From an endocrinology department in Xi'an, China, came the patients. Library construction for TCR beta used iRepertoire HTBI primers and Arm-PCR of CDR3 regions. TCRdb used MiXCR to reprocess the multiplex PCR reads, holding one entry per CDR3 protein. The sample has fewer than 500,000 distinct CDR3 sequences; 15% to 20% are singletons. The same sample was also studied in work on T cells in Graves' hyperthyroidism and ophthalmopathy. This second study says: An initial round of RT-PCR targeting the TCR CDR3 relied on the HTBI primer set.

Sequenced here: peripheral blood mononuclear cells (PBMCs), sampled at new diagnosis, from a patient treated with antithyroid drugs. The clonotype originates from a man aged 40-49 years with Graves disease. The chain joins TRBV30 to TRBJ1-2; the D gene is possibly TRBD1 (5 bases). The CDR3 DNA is TGTGCCTGGTCACTTCCGGGACCGAGCGCGATCTATGGCTACACCTTC. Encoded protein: CAWSLPGPSAIYGYTF. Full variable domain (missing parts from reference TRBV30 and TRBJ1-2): SQTIHQWPATLVQPVGSPLSLECTVEGTSNPNLYWYRQAAGRGLQLLFYSVGIGQISSEVPQNLSASRPQDRQFILSSKKLLLSDSGFYLCAWSLPGPSAIYGYTFGSGTRLTVV.